These 28 T cell receptor beta chains share one sample of origin, sequenced in a study of CD8+ T cells in alopecia areata. Sequencing relied on a cDNA template that was reverse transcribed from extracted RNA. The table came from immunoSEQ multiplex PCR; TCRdb's copy has only in-frame clones and leaves some out. This sample has about 180,000 clones, with 50% to 65% found just once. Sample treatment: oral pan-JAK inhibitor, 5-10 mg twice daily. The sequenced sample was CD8+ T cells sorted from blood, obtained at week 24, from a patient treated with tofacitinib. These receptors all stem from a human donor with alopecia areata.

This chain connects TRBV5-1 to TRBJ1-2; tentative D call: TRBD1 (5 bases). The CDR3 sequence is 14 residues long. The V end was cut by 5 bases, the J end by 6 bases, with 17 bases between. Germline CDR1 is SGHRS and CDR2 is YFSETQ. Here the CDR3 reads CASSLRQGGNGYTF. Here the CDR3 DNA reads TGCGCCAGCAGTCTCCGGCAGGGTGGCAATGGCTACACCTTC.

The CDR3 here is CATSRVAGAVGTDTQYF. CDR3 nucleotide sequence: TGTGCCACCAGCAGAGTAGCGGGGGCGGTGGGTACAGATACGCAGTATTTT. The chain recombines TRBV15 with TRBJ2-3, with 9 nucleotides matching TRBD2. Looked up from germline, CDR1 is LNHNV and CDR2 is YYDKDF (reference sequence). The junction had 8 bases not matched to a gene; V was cut back by 1 base and J by 3 bases. The CDR3 runs 17 residues.

V usage is TRBV23-1 and J usage is TRBJ2-7; maybe TRBD1 (6 bases). TRBV23-1 is marked as an open reading frame, function uncertain. V gave up 4 bases and J gave up 5 bases, with 21 bases separating them. The CDR3 runs to 16 residues. CDR3 residues: CASSLGWGQRRDEQYF. DNA of the CDR3: TGCGCCAGCAGTCTCGGGTGGGGGCAGAGAAGAGACGAGCAGTACTTC.

The J gene is TRBJ2-7, the V gene TRBV5-6; 7 nucleotides line up with TRBD1. Germline V gives CDR1 SGHDT, CDR2 YYEEEE. The CDR3 loop spans 14 amino acids. V shed 1 base and J 2 bases; nucleotides not matched to a gene: 3. This CDR3 is CASSLIGTAYEQYF. In DNA form, the CDR3 reads TGTGCCAGCAGCTTGATAGGGACAGCCTACGAGCAGTACTTC.

The chain links TRBV30 to TRBJ1-2; D may be TRBD1 (6 bases). Trimming cost V 0 bases and J 9 bases, with 20 bases left between them. CDR1 is GTSNPN, CDR2 SVGIG, per germline (reference sequence). This CDR3 is 15 amino acids long. This CDR3 reads CAWSVRFDRKYRYTF. In DNA form, the CDR3 reads TGTGCCTGGAGTGTAAGATTCGACAGGAAATATCGCTACACCTTC. The full variable domain, with the rest looked up from reference TRBV30 and TRBJ1-2, is SQTIHQWPATLVQPVGSPLSLECTVEGTSNPNLYWYRQAAGRGLQLLFYSVGIGQISSEVPQNLSASRPQDRQFILSSKKLLLSDSGFYLCAWSVRFDRKYRYTFGSGTRLTVV.

The chain is built from TRBV29-1 and TRBJ1-1; TRBD1 might be the D (6 bases). CDR3 length: 11 residues. Germline CDR1 is SQVTM and CDR2 is ANQGSEA. V was cut by 3 bases and J by 6 bases, with 8 bases left in between. The CDR3 DNA reads TGCAGCGTTGAGGGGGCGCCTGAAGCTTTCTTT. Translated: CSVEGAPEAFF.

The chain recombines TRBV30 with TRBJ2-3, with D unresolved. The CDR3 loop spans 13 amino acids. V was trimmed by 1 base and J by 0 bases, leaving 5 bases between them. The V gene's germline CDR1 is GTSNPN and CDR2 SVGIG (reference sequence). The CDR3 here is CAWSDGSTDTQYF. The CDR3 nucleotides read TGTGCCTGGAGTGACGGGAGCACAGATACGCAGTATTTT. The full variable domain, with the rest looked up from reference TRBV30 and TRBJ2-3, is SQTIHQWPATLVQPVGSPLSLECTVEGTSNPNLYWYRQAAGRGLQLLFYSVGIGQISSEVPQNLSASRPQDRQFILSSKKLLLSDSGFYLCAWSDGSTDTQYFGPGTRLTVL.

In this sample, this clone turned up a few times. The V and J genes are TRBV19 and TRBJ1-5, with a weak D call TRBD1 (6 bases). CDR3 length: 12 residues. Germline CDR1 reads LNHDA; CDR2 reads SQIVND (reference sequence). V was shortened by 6 bases and J by 4 bases, with 7 bases between the two germline ends. CDR3 nucleotides: TGTGCCAGTAGGAGGGGGAATCAGCCCCAGCATTTT. Protein: CASRRGNQPQHF.

The chain links TRBV29-1 to TRBJ1-2; D is uncertain. Germline V gives CDR1 SQVTM, CDR2 ANQGSEA. Trimming took off 3 bases at V and 3 bases at J, with 14 bases between the two ends. There are 14 residues in the CDR3. The CDR3 sequence: CSVDGQSKHYGYTF. CDR3 bases: TGCAGCGTTGATGGGCAGTCGAAGCACTATGGCTACACCTTC.

The chain is built from TRBV9 and TRBJ2-5; D is unclear. CDR3 size: 13 residues. The V and J ends lost 0 bases and 1 base respectively, with 4 bases between them. From germline, CDR1 is SGDLS and CDR2 YYNGEE. This CDR3 reads CASSVGGQETQYF. The CDR3 region has the DNA TGTGCCAGCAGCGTAGGGGGCCAAGAGACCCAGTACTTC.

This clone turned up a few times. The chain has TRBV13 and TRBJ2-1; TRBD1 is a possible D gene (6 bases). The CDR3 has 11 amino acids. Looked up from germline, CDR1 is PRHDT and CDR2 is FYEKMQ (reference sequence). V was cut by 5 bases and J by 9 bases, with 8 bases left in between. The CDR3 loop reads CASSTGIEQFF. In DNA form, the CDR3 reads TGTGCCAGCAGCACAGGGATTGAGCAGTTCTTC.

This clone occurred a few times. The chain couples TRBV5-1 to TRBJ2-2, with no clear D. Trimming left V 4 bases short and J 0 bases short, with 7 bases between. Germline CDR1 SGHRS, CDR2 YFSETQ. This CDR3 comprises 14 residues. In DNA form, the CDR3 reads TGCGCCAGCAGCCTAGGGTCGAACACCGGGGAGCTGTTTTTT. Translation: CASSLGSNTGELFF.

In its sample, this clone was seen a few times. The rearrangement joins TRBV28 to TRBJ2-3, with TRBD2 matching over 10 bases. V lost 10 bases and J lost 1; bases outside the gene matches: 11. In germline, CDR1 is MDHEN, CDR2 SYDVKM. CDR3 size: 16 residues. This chain's CDR3 is CANDDTGTSGTDTQYF. CDR3 sequence (DNA): TGTGCCAACGACGACACCGGGACTAGCGGCACAGATACGCAGTATTTT.

This rearrangement joins TRBV19 to TRBJ2-1, with 9 bases matching TRBD2. Trimming removed 3 bases from V and 2 bases from J; junction bases left unmatched: 5. The CDR3 consists of 16 residues. CDR1 and CDR2 from the germline V gene are LNHDA and SQIVND (reference sequence). The CDR3, as DNA: TGTGCCAGTAGTATCATGCTAGCGGGGACCTACAATGAGCAGTTCTTC. Protein product: CASSIMLAGTYNEQFF.

There are a few counts of this clone. The junction departs from germline at one end; a sequencing error may be responsible. J is TRBJ1-6 and V is TRBV16; TRBD1 might be the D (5 bases). The germline V gene has CDR1 KGHSY and CDR2 FQNENV. This CDR3 is built from 13 residues. This chain's CDR3 is CASSQSYGAPLHF. CDR3 sequence (DNA): TGTGCCAGCAGCCAATCTTACGGGGCACCTCTCCACTTT.

V is TRBV4-1 and J is TRBJ2-3; 9 nucleotides align to TRBD2. This CDR3 has 12 residues. Germline V gene data show CDR1 as MGHRA and CDR2 as YSYEKL. The DNA for the CDR3 is TGCGCTTCCAGCGGGGGGACAGATACGCAGTATTTT. Its translation: CASSGGTDTQYF.

The DNA for the CDR3 is TGTGCCAGCAGTGAAGGGGCAGATACGCAGTATTTT. Residues: CASSEGADTQYF. This rearrangement joins TRBV2 to TRBJ2-3; D unclear. The CDR3 is 12 residues long. V gave up 1 base and J gave up 4 bases, with 3 bases separating them. Germline-derived CDR1 and CDR2 are SNHLY and FYNNEI.

This chain links TRBV2 with TRBJ2-7; TRBD2 is a possible D gene (5 bases). This CDR3 region has 14 residues. CDR1 and CDR2 from the germline V gene are SNHLY and FYNNEI. Trimming removed 2 bases from V and 3 bases from J, with 11 bases in between. This chain's CDR3 is CASSEFEGFYEQYF. For the CDR3, the DNA is TGTGCCAGCAGTGAATTCGAGGGCTTCTACGAGCAGTACTTC.

The CDR3 is CASSLSGQGTEAFF. CDR3 sequence (DNA): TGTGCCAGCAGCCTATCGGGACAGGGCACTGAAGCTTTCTTT. The chain joins TRBV16 to TRBJ1-1; TRBD1 matches 9 bases. The CDR3 consists of 14 residues. The germline V gene has CDR1 KGHSY and CDR2 FQNENV. J lost 4 bases, V lost 4 bases, and 4 bases had no gene match. The full variable domain, with the rest looked up from reference TRBV16 and TRBJ1-1, is GEEVAQTPKHLVRGEGQKAKLYCAPIKGHSYVFWYQQVLKNEFKFLISFQNENVFDETGMPKERFSAKCLPNSPCSLEIQATKLEDSAVYFCASSLSGQGTEAFFGQGTRLTVV.

The chain couples TRBV11-2 to TRBJ2-5; a weak D match, TRBD2 (5 bases). With 2 bases removed from V and 4 bases from J, the gap between germline ends came to 8 bases. Germline V gene sequence: CDR1 SGHAT, CDR2 FQNNGV. The CDR3 contains 13 residues. The CDR3 spells CASSLYAGETQYF. The DNA for the CDR3 is TGTGCCAGCAGCTTATACGCGGGAGAGACCCAGTACTTC.

There are a few counts of this clone. The chain has TRBV29-1 and TRBJ1-1, with TRBD1 identical over 7 bases. This CDR3 has 16 residues. V dropped 3 bases and J dropped 4; count of bases not matched to a gene: 14. The germline V gene encodes CDR1 SQVTM and CDR2 ANQGSEA. The CDR3 loop reads CSVDAFLAGGGTEAFF. The CDR3 DNA is TGCAGCGTTGACGCCTTTTTAGCAGGGGGAGGCACTGAAGCTTTCTTT.

As for this clone: Other nucleotide sequences from this sample produce the same CDR3. This rearrangement joins TRBV5-1 to TRBJ1-1; the D is unclear. The germline V gene has CDR1 SGHRS and CDR2 YFSETQ. The CDR3 sequence is 13 residues long. V lost 0 bases to trimming and J lost 6 bases, with 9 bases between them. The CDR3 nucleotides are TGCGCCAGCAGCTTGGCCTCGGGCGCTGAAGCTTTCTTT. Translated, it gives CASSLASGAEAFF.

This rearrangement joins TRBV29-1 to TRBJ2-2; no clear D gene. Germline V CDR1 and CDR2: SQVTM, ANQGSEA. Trimming took off 1 base at V and 8 bases at J, with 11 bases between the two ends. The CDR3 consists of 13 residues. CDR3 residues: CSVEGTVRGELFF. The CDR3 DNA sequence: TGCAGCGTTGAAGGAACAGTAAGGGGGGAGCTGTTTTTT.

This sequence joins TRBV4-3 and TRBJ2-7; no clear D gene. There are 15 residues in the CDR3. Germline V gene sequence: CDR1 LGHNA, CDR2 YSLEER. V dropped 0 bases and J dropped 1 base, with 10 bases sitting between them. The CDR3 spells CASSQDGGTSYEQYF. CDR3 nucleotides: TGCGCCAGCAGCCAAGATGGCGGTACGTCCTACGAGCAGTACTTC.

The chain employs TRBV30 and TRBJ2-3, with 8 bases fitting TRBD2. V dropped 4 bases and J dropped 2; count of bases not matched to a gene: 5. Germline values: CDR1 GTSNPN, CDR2 SVGIG (reference sequence). The CDR3 consists of 14 residues. The CDR3 protein is CAWTSGGLTDTQYF. CDR3 coding DNA: TGTGCCTGGACGAGCGGGGGCCTCACAGATACGCAGTATTTT. The whole variable domain, filled in from reference TRBV30 and TRBJ2-3, reads SQTIHQWPATLVQPVGSPLSLECTVEGTSNPNLYWYRQAAGRGLQLLFYSVGIGQISSEVPQNLSASRPQDRQFILSSKKLLLSDSGFYLCAWTSGGLTDTQYFGPGTRLTVL.

This clone has a handful of counts. This chain uses TRBV4-3 with TRBJ1-3, with D unresolved. Deletions cut 0 bases from V and 0 bases from J, with 6 bases between. There are 15 residues in the CDR3. Per germline, CDR1 LGHNA and CDR2 YSLEER. CDR3 residues: CASSQDWGSGNTIYF. Here the CDR3 DNA reads TGCGCCAGCAGCCAAGATTGGGGCTCTGGAAACACCATATATTTT.

This clone was counted once. This sequence joins TRBV27 and TRBJ1-1; D uncertain. From germline, CDR1 is MNHEY and CDR2 SMNVEV (reference sequence). The V end lost 10 bases, the J end lost 2 bases, and 8 bases lay between the germline ends. The CDR3 runs to 11 residues. CDR3 nucleotide sequence: TGTGCCACACGGGATAACACTGAAGCTTTCTTT. It codes for CATRDNTEAFF.

This rearrangement joins TRBV29-1 to TRBJ2-7; the match to TRBD1 covers 10 bases. CDR3 length: 15 residues. V lost 6 bases, J lost 3 bases, and 11 bases stayed unmatched. The germline V gene encodes CDR1 SQVTM and CDR2 ANQGSEA. The CDR3 reads CSVAGTGVDSYEQYF. CDR3 bases: TGCAGCGTGGCAGGGACAGGGGTAGACAGCTACGAGCAGTACTTC.